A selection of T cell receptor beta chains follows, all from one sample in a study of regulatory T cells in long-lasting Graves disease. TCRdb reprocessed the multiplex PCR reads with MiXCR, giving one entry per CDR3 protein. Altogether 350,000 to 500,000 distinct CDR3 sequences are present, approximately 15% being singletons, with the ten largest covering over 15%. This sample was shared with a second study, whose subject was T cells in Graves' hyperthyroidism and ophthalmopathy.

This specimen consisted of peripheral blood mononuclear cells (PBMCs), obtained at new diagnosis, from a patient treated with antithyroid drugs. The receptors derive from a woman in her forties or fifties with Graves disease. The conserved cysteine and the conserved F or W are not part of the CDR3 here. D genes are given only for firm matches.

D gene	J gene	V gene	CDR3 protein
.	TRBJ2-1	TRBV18	ASSPPLRGLYNEQF
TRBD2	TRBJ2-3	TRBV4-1	ASSQVPAGETDTQY
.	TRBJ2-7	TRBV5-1	ASRTDYEQY
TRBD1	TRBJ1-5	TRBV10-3	AIRAGQGADQPQH
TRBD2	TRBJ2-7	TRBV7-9	AIASGSHEQY
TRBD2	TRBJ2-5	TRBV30	AWGSNTSGMQETQY
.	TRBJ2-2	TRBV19	ASSIWAGSTGELF
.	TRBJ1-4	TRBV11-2	ASSLDYRTTNEKLF
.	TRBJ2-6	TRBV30	AWSVQGVSGANVLT
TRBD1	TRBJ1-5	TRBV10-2	ASKPGQGSPQH
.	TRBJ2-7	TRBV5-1	ASSLTSYERY
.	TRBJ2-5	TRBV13	ASRADLQETQY
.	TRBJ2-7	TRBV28	ASTSVTRQY
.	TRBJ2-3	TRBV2	ASSEQGGEVDTQY
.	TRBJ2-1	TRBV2	ASSAGEGSGYYNEQF
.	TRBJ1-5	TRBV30	AWSVRGNLLQPQH
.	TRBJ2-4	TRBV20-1	SARDQWGDWVSGKNIQY
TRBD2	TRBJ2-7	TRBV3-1	ASSGTSHEQY
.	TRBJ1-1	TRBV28	ASILRGARRIEAF
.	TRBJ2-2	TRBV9	ASSVNSPGELF
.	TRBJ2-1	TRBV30	AWSGGGNEQF
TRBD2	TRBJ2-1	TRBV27	ASSKGLAGGNEQF
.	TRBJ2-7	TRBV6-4	ASSYSLLKYEQY
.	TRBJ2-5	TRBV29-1	SAGRGQETQY
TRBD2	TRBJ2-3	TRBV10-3	AISDGTSGRAEGGTDTQY
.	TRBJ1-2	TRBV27	ASSFRDAYGYT
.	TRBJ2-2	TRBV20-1	SASGGRNTGELF
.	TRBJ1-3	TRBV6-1	ASSENQPASGNTIY
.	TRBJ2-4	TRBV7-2	ASSLAGQLLTNIQY
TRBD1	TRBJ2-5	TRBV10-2	ASRAGTGVFLQETQY
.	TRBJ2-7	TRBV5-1	ASSLRGADEQY
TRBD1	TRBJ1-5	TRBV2	ASHGTGHQPQH
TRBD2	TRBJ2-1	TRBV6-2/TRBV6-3	ASSYGDYARGEQF
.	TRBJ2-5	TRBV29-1	SVGGVETQY
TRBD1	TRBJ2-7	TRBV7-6	ASSFRTGSSEQY
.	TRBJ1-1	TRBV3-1	ASSRERGLENTEAF
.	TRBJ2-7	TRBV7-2	ASSLVDLLGGEQY
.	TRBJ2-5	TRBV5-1	ASGGGSTTETQY
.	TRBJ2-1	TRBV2	ASSDPGRSYNEQF
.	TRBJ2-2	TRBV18	ASSPAQGTITGELF
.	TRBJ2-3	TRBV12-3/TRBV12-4	ASSVGEEDTQY
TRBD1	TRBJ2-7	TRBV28	ASSWGQGINEQY
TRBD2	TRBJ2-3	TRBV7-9	ASNPPTSGRDTQY
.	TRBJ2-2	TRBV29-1	SVDGLANGELF
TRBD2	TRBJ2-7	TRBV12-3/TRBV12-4	ASSLLAGMNEQY
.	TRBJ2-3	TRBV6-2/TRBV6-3	ASSYRSTRDITDTQY
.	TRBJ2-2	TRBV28	ASSFPTGELF
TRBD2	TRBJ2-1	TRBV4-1	ASSMPSGRSYNEQF
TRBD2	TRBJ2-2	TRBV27	ASSSGGPYTGELF
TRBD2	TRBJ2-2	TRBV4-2	ASSQEGLAASNTGELF
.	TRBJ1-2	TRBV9	ASSVSGQNYGYT